This T cell receptor beta chain was sequenced in a study of shared clonotypes between healthy human individuals. Terminally differentiated effector memory CD45RA+ cells were excluded by CCR7 positive selection of CD45RO-negative cells. The data were produced by immunoSEQ multiplex PCR, yet TCRdb's version contains in-frame clones alone and is incomplete. The repertoire consists of fewer than 800,000 clones, with 92% occurring once and the leading ten covering 24%. The sample consisted of naive CD8+ T cells sorted from blood. The sequence derives from a man aged 25 to 45 in good health.

CDR3 sequence reads: CASGGTLYSNQPQHF. Here the CDR3 DNA reads TGTGCCAGCGGGGGGACACTGTATAGCAATCAGCCCCAGCATTTT. The J gene is TRBJ1-5, the V gene TRBV2; D may be TRBD1 (6 bases). Germline CDR1 is SNHLY and CDR2 is FYNNEI. The CDR3 length is 15 residues. Trimming removed 8 bases from V and 0 bases from J, with 14 bases in between.